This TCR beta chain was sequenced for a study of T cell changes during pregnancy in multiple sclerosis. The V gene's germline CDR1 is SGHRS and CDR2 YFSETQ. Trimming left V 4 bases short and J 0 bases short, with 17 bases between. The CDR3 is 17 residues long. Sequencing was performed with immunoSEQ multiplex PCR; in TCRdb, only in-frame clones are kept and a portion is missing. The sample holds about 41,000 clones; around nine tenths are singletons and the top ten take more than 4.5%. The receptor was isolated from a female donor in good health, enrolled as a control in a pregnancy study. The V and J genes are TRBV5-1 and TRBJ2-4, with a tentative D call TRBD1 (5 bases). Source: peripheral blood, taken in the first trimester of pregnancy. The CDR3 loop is CASSPAVGQLAKNIQYF. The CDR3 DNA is TGCGCCAGCAGCCCGGCCGTGGGGCAACTAGCCAAAAACATTCAGTACTTC.